The 10 T cell receptor beta chains presented below share a single source sample, sequenced in a study of blood T cell repertoires in COVID-19. Profiling relied on immunoSEQ multiplex PCR, and the TCRdb table lists in-frame clones only, not all of them. The sample has some 270,000 clones; roughly nine tenths are singletons. Sequencing used peripheral blood. The receptors here all came from a middle-aged man with active or convalescent COVID-19.

This clone was detected only once. The chain carries TRBV6-5 and TRBJ2-1; 11 nucleotides match TRBD1. The CDR3 runs to 15 residues. Germline assignment: CDR1 MNHEY and CDR2 SVGAGI. With 6 bases clipped from V and 3 bases from J, the junction kept 4 bases outside the gene matches. This CDR3 is CASRGQGGVYNEQFF. CDR3 DNA: TGTGCCAGCAGGGGACAGGGGGGTGTCTACAATGAGCAGTTCTTC.

This rearrangement joins TRBV5-1 to TRBJ2-2; 9 nucleotides match TRBD2. J gave up 4 bases and V 6 bases, and 10 bases lay outside the gene matches. The CDR3 has 16 residues. CDR1 and CDR2 (germline): SGHRS, YFSETQ. The CDR3 reads CASNRAGGPGTGELFF. DNA of the CDR3: TGCGCCAGCAACCGTGCGGGAGGGCCGGGCACCGGGGAGCTGTTTTTT.

This clone was recorded once. V gene TRBV30 combines with J gene TRBJ1-1; 8 positions agree with TRBD1. In germline, CDR1 is GTSNPN, CDR2 SVGIG (reference sequence). With 6 bases clipped from V and 6 bases from J, the junction kept 15 bases outside the gene matches. CDR3 length: 15 residues. CDR3 protein: CACANRGGISSEAFF. The CDR3 bases are TGTGCCTGCGCTAACAGGGGGGGGATAAGCTCTGAAGCTTTCTTT.

The rearrangement uses TRBV9 and TRBJ2-7; D remains ambiguous. The CDR3 runs 14 residues. CDR1 is SGDLS, CDR2 YYNGEE, per germline. The ends were cut back, 4 bases at V and 7 bases at J, with 18 bases in the middle. The CDR3 region is CASSPMVAEEEQYF. The CDR3 DNA is TGTGCCAGCAGCCCGATGGTCGCTGAGGAAGAGCAGTACTTC.

The chain employs TRBV6-5 and TRBJ2-2, with TRBD1 identical over 8 bases. The CDR3 contains 15 residues. Germline V CDR1 and CDR2: MNHEY, SVGAGI. V lost 5 bases, J lost 7 bases, and 9 bases stayed unmatched. The CDR3 spells CASSRTIGTGGELFF. The CDR3 DNA sequence: TGTGCCAGCAGTAGGACTATCGGGACAGGCGGGGAGCTGTTTTTT.

The chain carries TRBV5-5 and TRBJ1-2; D ambiguous. This CDR3 comprises 15 residues. Germline assignment: CDR1 SGHKS and CDR2 YYEKEE (reference sequence). V was cut by 0 bases and J by 7 bases, with 16 bases left in between. CDR3 DNA: TGTGCCAGCAGCTTGGGCGGCGAGCTGGTTGTTGGCTACACCTTC. Amino acids: CASSLGGELVVGYTF.

This chain joins TRBV11-2 and TRBJ2-7; 9 bases agree with TRBD1. The CDR3 covers 15 residues. Germline CDR1 SGHAT, CDR2 FQNNGV. The J segment lost 1 base and the V segment lost 0 bases, leaving 1 base of the junction unmatched. The CDR3 nucleotides are TGTGCCAGCAGCTTAGAAGGGACAGGGTCCTACGAGCAGTACTTC. Translating gives CASSLEGTGSYEQYF.

The chain links TRBV4-1 to TRBJ1-2, with D unresolved. Germline CDR1 MGHRA, CDR2 YSYEKL. Trimming removed 1 base at V and 4 bases at J, with 13 bases between. This CDR3 spans 15 amino acids. The CDR3 sequence: CASSQGSGLGYGYTF. The CDR3 nucleotides read TGCGCCAGCAGCCAAGGGTCCGGACTAGGCTATGGCTACACCTTC.

The V call is TRBV6-5, the J call TRBJ1-1; D might be TRBD1 (5 bases). CDR3 length: 12 amino acids. The V end lost 0 bases, the J end lost 8 bases, and 7 bases lay between the germline ends. Germline CDR1 MNHEY, CDR2 SVGAGI. CDR3 DNA: TGTGCCAGCAGTTACTCGAGACAGGAAGCTTTCTTT. Translation: CASSYSRQEAFF.

J is TRBJ2-2 and V is TRBV29-1; 10 positions match TRBD1. The J segment lost 7 bases and the V segment lost 6 bases, leaving 8 bases of the junction unmatched. The CDR3 contains 14 residues. Germline V gene sequence: CDR1 SQVTM, CDR2 ANQGSEA. In DNA form, the CDR3 reads TGCAGCGTATCGACAGGGGGCCGGATCGGGGAGCTGTTTTTT. Protein: CSVSTGGRIGELFF.